This T cell receptor beta chain was identified in a study of OX40 agonist ivuxolimab in advanced cancers. CDR3 size: 12 residues. CDR1 and CDR2 (germline): MNHNS, SASEGT. With 10 bases removed from V and 2 bases from J, the gap between germline ends came to 10 bases. The protocol was immunoSEQ multiplex PCR, while the TCRdb copy is restricted to in-frame clones and leaves out a portion. The data contain roughly 97,000 clones, about nine tenths of them singletons. This clone was counted between two and nine times. The chain recombines TRBV6-1 with TRBJ2-3; no firm D call. The sequencing used CD4+ or CD8+ T cells sorted from blood, collected in a trial of the OX40 agonist ivuxolimab. The receptor was isolated from an adult with an advanced solid tumor such as melanoma, head and neck, liver or kidney cancer. The CDR3: CATRRTTDTQYF. The DNA of the CDR3 is TGTGCCACCCGGCGGACCACAGATACGCAGTATTTT.